Below are 26 T cell receptor beta chains sequenced from a single sample in a study of blood T cell repertoires in COVID-19. Profiling relied on immunoSEQ multiplex PCR, and the TCRdb table lists in-frame clones only, not all of them. This table holds 110,000 to 150,000 clones, around 85% found once. The sequenced sample consisted of peripheral blood. The receptors were sampled from a man in his fifties with acute or convalescent COVID-19.

The chain has TRBV4-1 and TRBJ2-3, with TRBD2 matching over 11 bases. The V and J ends lost 4 bases and 2 bases, in that order; junction bases with no gene match: 5. The germline gives CDR1 MGHRA, CDR2 YSYEKL. The CDR3 contains 16 residues. The CDR3 spells CASSPASGGFTDTQYF. CDR3 nucleotide sequence: TGCGCCAGCAGCCCTGCTAGCGGGGGGTTCACAGATACGCAGTATTTT.

The rearrangement joins TRBV12-5 to TRBJ2-7, with 12 bases aligning to TRBD2. Germline V gene data show CDR1 as LGHNT and CDR2 as FRNRAP. CDR3 length: 15 residues. The J segment lost 2 bases and the V segment lost 6 bases, leaving 5 bases of the junction unmatched. In nucleotides, the CDR3 is TGTGCTAGTGGCAATCTAGCGGGAGGGGCCTACGAGCAGTACTTC. This codes for CASGNLAGGAYEQYF.

This sequence joins TRBV5-1 and TRBJ2-3, with TRBD2 identical over 9 bases. With V trimmed by 2 bases and J by 3 bases, 4 bases remained unmatched. Germline CDR1 and CDR2: SGHRS and YFSETQ. CDR3 length: 15 residues. The CDR3 region has the DNA TGCGCCAGCAGCTTTGCGGGAGGGGGGACAGATACGCAGTATTTT. This codes for CASSFAGGGTDTQYF.

The V call is TRBV7-8, the J call TRBJ1-4; 7 bases are a match to TRBD1. Germline values: CDR1 SGHVS, CDR2 FQNEAQ. The CDR3 covers 16 residues. V lost 5 bases, J lost 5 bases, and 11 bases stayed unmatched. CDR3 in amino acids: CASSPRTQGRNEKLFF. The CDR3 nucleotides are TGTGCCAGCAGCCCCCGGACACAGGGGAGAAATGAAAAACTGTTTTTT.

This clone was found a few times. The chain joins TRBV7-2 to TRBJ2-1; no clear D gene. In germline, CDR1 is SGHTA, CDR2 FQGNSA. This CDR3 has 13 amino acids. V was pared by 3 bases and J by 6 bases, with 9 bases between. The CDR3 nucleotides read TGTGCCAGCAGCTTGGGCACCGGCAATGAGCAGTTCTTC. Translating it yields CASSLGTGNEQFF. The variable domain in full, with the rest retrieved from reference TRBV7-2 and TRBJ2-1, is GAGVSQSPSNKVTEKGKDVELRCDPISGHTALYWYRQSLGQGLEFLIYFQGNSAPDKSGLPSDRFSAERTGGSVSTLTIQRTQQEDSAVYLCASSLGTGNEQFFGPGTRLTVL.

J is TRBJ1-3 and V is TRBV6-5; D gene unclear. Looked up from germline, CDR1 is MNHEY and CDR2 is SVGAGI. CDR3 size: 13 residues. The V gene lost 8 bases and the J gene lost 8 bases, with 16 bases spanning the gap. CDR3 residues: CASLTSSRDTIYF. CDR3 bases: TGTGCCAGCCTTACGAGCTCCCGGGACACCATATATTTT.

This chain uses TRBV5-1 with TRBJ2-3, with 7 bases identical to TRBD1. From germline, CDR1 is SGHRS and CDR2 YFSETQ. The CDR3 sequence is 16 residues long. Trimming cost V 7 bases and J 4 bases; bases outside gene matches: 15. The CDR3 DNA sequence: TGCGCCAGCCGAGGGTACAGGGGTGGTGGGTCAGATACGCAGTATTTT. It yields the protein CASRGYRGGGSDTQYF.

This chain joins TRBV7-9 and TRBJ2-1, with D tentatively TRBD2 (5 bases). Germline V CDR1 and CDR2: SEHNR, FQNEAQ (reference sequence). The CDR3 runs to 16 residues. The V and J ends lost 3 bases and 6 bases respectively, with 18 bases between them. Here the CDR3 DNA reads TGTGCCAGCAGCTTGGCGCGGGCCGGGCCAGCCAATGAGCAGTTCTTC. Translation: CASSLARAGPANEQFF.

CDR3 DNA: TGTGCCAGTAGCCCACGGACTCGTTGGCAGCCCCAGCATTTT. It specifies CASSPRTRWQPQHF. This rearrangement joins TRBV19 to TRBJ1-5; no definite D call. Looked up from germline, CDR1 is LNHDA and CDR2 is SQIVND (reference sequence). The CDR3 loop spans 14 amino acids. V dropped 6 bases and J dropped 7 bases, with 16 bases sitting between them.

The CDR3 loop is CASSLTGPNYGYTF. The CDR3 DNA is TGTGCCAGCAGCTTGACAGGACCGAACTATGGCTACACCTTC. The gene calls are TRBV7-3 and TRBJ1-2; D possibly corresponds to TRBD1 (6 bases). This CDR3 region has 14 residues. Germline CDR1 and CDR2: SGHTA and FQGTGA. V was trimmed by 3 bases and J by 2 bases, leaving 10 bases between them. Full variable domain (remainder filled in from reference TRBV7-3 and TRBJ1-2): GAGVSQTPSNKVTEKGKYVELRCDPISGHTALYWYRQSLGQGPEFLIYFQGTGAADDSGLPNDRFFAVRPEGSVSTLKIQRTERGDSAVYLCASSLTGPNYGYTFGSGTRLTVV.

The chain employs TRBV27 and TRBJ1-2; D perhaps matches TRBD1 (5 bases). Trimming pared 8 bases from V and 0 bases from J, leaving 13 bases between. There are 14 residues in the CDR3. Germline V lookup: CDR1 MNHEY, CDR2 SMNVEV (reference sequence). CDR3 nucleotides: TGTGCCAGCGGCGACAGCGCGCCTAACTATGGCTACACCTTC. The encoded protein is CASGDSAPNYGYTF.

The chain recombines TRBV30 with TRBJ1-1; the match to TRBD1 covers 7 bases. The trim removed 2 bases at V and 6 bases at J, leaving 9 bases unmatched. Germline V gene data show CDR1 as GTSNPN and CDR2 as SVGIG (reference sequence). CDR3 size: 14 residues. The CDR3 DNA follows: TGTGCCTGGAGTCCCTTGGACAGGAGGGCTGAAGCTTTCTTT. Protein product: CAWSPLDRRAEAFF.

The genes are TRBV18 and TRBJ2-7, with a tentative D call TRBD2 (6 bases). The CDR3 totals 13 residues. Germline CDR1 reads KGHSH; CDR2 reads LQKENI. Between the trimmed V and J ends, which lost 3 bases and 7 bases, there was a span of 13 bases. Here the CDR3 DNA reads TGTGCCAGCTCACCTTCTGGGCTAGCGGAGCAGTACTTC. This sequence encodes CASSPSGLAEQYF.

This clone showed up just once. The rearrangement uses TRBV5-1 and TRBJ2-3; TRBD1 matches 7 bases. Looked up from germline, CDR1 is SGHRS and CDR2 is YFSETQ. The V and J ends lost 3 bases and 2 bases, in that order; junction bases with no gene match: 12. The CDR3 is 17 amino acids. This chain's CDR3 is CASSSDREKRATDTQYF. CDR3 coding DNA: TGCGCCAGCAGCTCCGACAGGGAGAAGAGGGCCACAGATACGCAGTATTTT. Drawing the rest from reference TRBV5-1 and TRBJ2-3, the complete variable domain is KAGVTQTPRYLIKTRGQQVTLSCSPISGHRSVSWYQQTPGQGLQFLFEYFSETQRNKGNFPGRFSGRQFSNSRSEMNVSTLELGDSALYLCASSSDREKRATDTQYFGPGTRLTVL.

The chain uses TRBV12-5 and TRBJ1-1, with D possibly being TRBD1 (5 bases). The CDR3 spans 14 residues. Trimming removed 5 bases at V and 7 bases at J, with 17 bases between. From germline, CDR1 is LGHNT and CDR2 FRNRAP. This chain's CDR3 is CASGRQFDNVEAFF. The CDR3 DNA sequence: TGTGCTAGTGGTCGACAGTTCGATAATGTTGAAGCTTTCTTT.

This chain joins TRBV5-4 and TRBJ2-5; 11 positions agree with TRBD2. V lost 4 bases to trimming and J lost 1 base; unmatched junction nucleotides: 3. The CDR3 runs to 15 residues. Germline V gene sequence: CDR1 SGHNT, CDR2 YYREEE (reference sequence). The CDR3 nucleotides are TGTGCCAGCAGCCGACTAGCGGGACTCCAAGAGACCCAGTACTTC. Translation: CASSRLAGLQETQYF. Filled out from reference TRBV5-4 and TRBJ2-5, the complete variable domain reads ETGVTQSPTHLIKTRGQQVTLRCSSQSGHNTVSWYQQALGQGPQFIFQYYREEENGRGNFPPRFSGLQFPNYSSELNVNALELDDSALYLCASSRLAGLQETQYFGPGTRLLVL.

The CDR3 DNA is TGTGCCAGCAGCAAACGGGACAATCAGCCCCAGCATTTT. This translates into CASSKRDNQPQHF. V is TRBV7-2 and J is TRBJ1-5; no reliable D call. V was trimmed by 5 bases and J by 3 bases, leaving 8 bases between them. The V gene's germline CDR1 is SGHTA and CDR2 FQGNSA. The CDR3 has 13 residues. The full variable domain, in which reference TRBV7-2 and TRBJ1-5 provide the parts outside the CDR3, is GAGVSQSPSNKVTEKGKDVELRCDPISGHTALYWYRQSLGQGLEFLIYFQGNSAPDKSGLPSDRFSAERTGGSVSTLTIQRTQQEDSAVYLCASSKRDNQPQHFGDGTRLSIL.

The CDR3 DNA reads TGTGCCTGGAGTGCTACCGACAGATTGGGCCTGGGAGCTTTCTTT. Translated: CAWSATDRLGLGAFF. The V call is TRBV30, the J call TRBJ1-1; D perhaps matches TRBD1 (5 bases). The CDR3 has 15 residues. Germline CDR1 and CDR2: GTSNPN and SVGIG (reference sequence). V was shortened by 1 base and J by 10 bases, with 22 bases between the two germline ends.

Written as DNA, the CDR3 is TGTGCCAGCAGTTTATCGGTAGGAAGGGGGATAGCCAAAAACATTCAGTACTTC. Its protein product is CASSLSVGRGIAKNIQYF. The V call is TRBV27, the J call TRBJ2-4, with D perhaps TRBD1 (6 bases). Germline lookup yields CDR1 MNHEY and CDR2 SMNVEV (reference sequence). The germline V and J ends were trimmed by 0 bases and 0 bases, with 15 bases remaining between them. This CDR3 has 18 residues.

V usage is TRBV19 and J usage is TRBJ2-1; 9 nucleotides agree with TRBD1. The germline CDR1 and CDR2 sequences are LNHDA and SQIVND (reference sequence). This CDR3 is built from 13 residues. The junction had 5 bases not matched to a gene; V was cut back by 10 bases and J by 4 bases. CDR3 amino acids: CATRDRVYNEQFF. The CDR3 DNA reads TGTGCCACCCGGGACAGGGTTTACAATGAGCAGTTCTTC.

The chain joins TRBV4-1 to TRBJ2-7; 8 nucleotides agree with TRBD1. V lost 3 bases, J lost 0 bases, and 4 bases stayed unmatched. This CDR3 is 15 amino acids long. Germline-derived CDR1 and CDR2 are MGHRA and YSYEKL. The DNA for the CDR3 is TGCGCCAGCAGCCATCCCGGACAGGGCTCCTACGAGCAGTACTTC. It yields the protein CASSHPGQGSYEQYF.

Of note for this clone: The junction shows a germline mismatch at one end, possibly a read error. The rearrangement links TRBV7-7 to TRBJ1-4; the D gene is possibly TRBD1 (5 bases). The CDR3 is 16 residues long. Germline CDR1 is SSHAT and CDR2 is FNYEAQ (reference sequence). The CDR3, as DNA: TGTGCTAGCAGCTCGGGACTTACTGGAACTAATGAAAAACTGTTTTTT. It is translated as CASSSGLTGTNEKLFF.

This chain joins TRBV9 and TRBJ2-2; 11 positions match TRBD2. The V gene end was trimmed by 5 bases and the J gene end by 4 bases; junction bases not matched to a gene: 7. Germline lookup yields CDR1 SGDLS and CDR2 YYNGEE. CDR3 length equals 16 residues. The CDR3: CASSIAGGPITGELFF. DNA of the CDR3: TGTGCCAGCAGTATAGCGGGGGGGCCCATCACCGGGGAGCTGTTTTTT.

Here the CDR3 DNA reads TGCGCCAGCAGCCAAGGACTAGCAGGGAGGAATGAGCAGTTCTTC. Protein sequence: CASSQGLAGRNEQFF. The J gene is TRBJ2-1, the V gene TRBV5-1; 8 bases line up with TRBD2. The CDR3 totals 15 residues. Trimming removed 4 bases from V and 7 bases from J; junction bases left unmatched: 10. Germline CDR1 reads SGHRS; CDR2 reads YFSETQ.

The chain carries TRBV28 and TRBJ2-4; 7 bases line up with TRBD1. The CDR3 covers 15 residues. The germline gives CDR1 MDHEN, CDR2 SYDVKM. V gave up 5 bases and J gave up 7 bases; unmatched junction bases: 11. The CDR3 DNA reads as TGTGCCAGCAGTGAGGACCGACAGGGTGGGAACATTCAGTACTTC. Protein product: CASSEDRQGGNIQYF. Combining the CDR3 with reference TRBV28 and TRBJ2-4 gives the whole variable domain DVKVTQSSRYLVKRTGEKVFLECVQDMDHENMFWYRQDPGLGLRLIYFSYDVKMKEKGDIPEGYSVSREKKERFSLILESASTNQTSMYLCASSEDRQGGNIQYFGAGTRLSVL.

The chain has TRBV27 and TRBJ2-1, with 13 bases fitting TRBD2. Losses at the gene ends were 6 bases for V and 7 bases for J; bases not matched to a gene: 9. The length of the CDR3 is 16 residues. The V gene's germline CDR1 is MNHEY and CDR2 SMNVEV (reference sequence). The DNA of the CDR3 is TGTGCCAGCAGCCACAGACTAGCGGGGGGATTGAATGAGCAGTTCTTC. This gives the protein CASSHRLAGGLNEQFF.